One sample yielded the 25 T cell receptor beta chains listed below, sequenced in a study of cytomegalovirus exposure and HLA in healthy donors. Primers: 60 Vbeta forward and 13 Jbeta reverse. TCRdb's table, derived via immunoSEQ multiplex PCR, lists solely in-frame clones and lacks some. Of approximately 280,000 clones in the sample, 70% to 90% were seen once. Sequenced input: PBMCs. All receptors come from a woman younger than 35 in good health and CMV-seronegative.

The chain uses TRBV19 and TRBJ1-4; no clear D gene. The CDR3 runs 14 residues. Germline CDR1 and CDR2: LNHDA and SQIVND (reference sequence). Trimming pared 5 bases from V and 1 base from J, leaving 8 bases between. The CDR3 sequence is CASSSRQTNEKLFF. The CDR3 bases are TGTGCCAGTAGTTCGAGGCAAACTAATGAAAAACTGTTTTTT.

The gene calls are TRBV5-4 and TRBJ1-2; weak D call: TRBD1 (6 bases). Trimming cost V 4 bases and J 8 bases, with 21 bases left between them. CDR3 length: 15 amino acids. Germline CDR1 SGHNT, CDR2 YYREEE (reference sequence). CDR3 region: CASSRGTPSNGGYTF. The DNA for the CDR3 is TGTGCCAGCAGCCGTGGGACACCAAGCAACGGGGGCTACACCTTC.

This sequence joins TRBV5-1 and TRBJ2-1, with D maybe TRBD1 (6 bases). With 2 bases removed from V and 4 bases from J, the gap between germline ends came to 10 bases. CDR1 is SGHRS and CDR2 is YFSETQ in the germline V gene. The CDR3 loop spans 14 amino acids. CDR3 DNA: TGCGCCAGCAGCTTTACAGGGATATACAATGAGCAGTTCTTC. This sequence encodes CASSFTGIYNEQFF.

Comment on this clone: An end of the junction does not agree with germline; a read error may underlie this. The chain links TRBV29-1 to TRBJ1-1, with D possibly matching TRBD1 (6 bases). The CDR3 has 11 amino acids. The germline V gene has CDR1 SQVTM and CDR2 ANQGSEA. CDR3 bases: TGCAGCGTTGATCGGGACACCGAAGCTTTCTTT. It translates to CSVDRDTEAFF.

V and J are TRBV2 and TRBJ1-5; 7 bases fit TRBD1. The CDR3 extends over 13 amino acids. V lost 7 bases and J lost 5; bases outside the gene matches: 5. Germline V lookup: CDR1 SNHLY, CDR2 FYNNEI. The CDR3 nucleotides read TGTGCCAGCAACAGACAGGGTGATCAGCCCCAGCATTTT. Translation gives CASNRQGDQPQHF.

The rearrangement joins TRBV2 to TRBJ2-3; the D gene is possibly TRBD2 (6 bases). This CDR3 is built from 15 residues. With 6 bases removed from V and 3 bases from J, the gap between germline ends came to 16 bases. Germline lookup yields CDR1 SNHLY and CDR2 FYNNEI. In DNA form, the CDR3 reads TGTGCCAGCAGGGCGGAGGGAATAGCAACAGATACGCAGTATTTT. This translates into CASRAEGIATDTQYF.

This sequence joins TRBV5-1 and TRBJ1-1, with D perhaps matching TRBD1 (6 bases). Germline lookup yields CDR1 SGHRS and CDR2 YFSETQ. CDR3 length: 18 amino acids. The V end was cut by 3 bases, the J end by 1 base, with 22 bases between. This CDR3 reads CASSYTGRRTASNTEAFF. The CDR3 DNA reads as TGCGCCAGCAGCTATACAGGGCGTCGAACGGCGTCGAACACTGAAGCTTTCTTT.

This rearrangement joins TRBV25-1 to TRBJ1-1, with 7 bases that match TRBD1. CDR1 MGHDK and CDR2 SYGVNS come from the germline V gene. The CDR3 is 13 amino acids. Losses at the gene ends were 8 bases for V and 3 bases for J; bases not matched to a gene: 6. The CDR3 loop is CASSPTGYTEAFF. The CDR3 DNA follows: TGTGCCAGCTCTCCGACAGGGTACACTGAAGCTTTCTTT.

The rearrangement links TRBV6-5 to TRBJ1-1; D is possibly TRBD1 (5 bases). This CDR3 has 13 amino acids. Per the germline V gene, CDR1 is MNHEY and CDR2 is SVGAGI. Between the trimmed V and J ends, which lost 0 bases and 5 bases, there was a span of 7 bases. CDR3 region: CASSYSGQTEAFF. The CDR3 DNA follows: TGTGCCAGCAGTTACTCGGGGCAGACTGAAGCTTTCTTT.

The gene calls are TRBV5-1 and TRBJ1-4; TRBD1 aligns across 7 bases. CDR3 size: 14 residues. The V gene end was trimmed by 4 bases and the J gene end by 4 bases; junction bases not matched to a gene: 4. Per germline, CDR1 SGHRS and CDR2 YFSETQ. The CDR3 protein is CASSPTGLNEKLFF. DNA of the CDR3: TGCGCCAGCAGCCCGACAGGGCTTAATGAAAAACTGTTTTTT.

This chain uses TRBV19 with TRBJ1-1; tentatively, D is TRBD1 (5 bases). CDR1 is LNHDA and CDR2 is SQIVND in the germline V gene (reference sequence). The CDR3 extends over 15 amino acids. Between the trimmed V and J ends, which lost 3 bases and 0 bases, there was a span of 11 bases. The CDR3 bases are TGTGCCAGTAGTATTTATGGGGGGATGAACACTGAAGCTTTCTTT. This codes for CASSIYGGMNTEAFF.

J is TRBJ2-7 and V is TRBV29-1; D not certain. The germline V gene encodes CDR1 SQVTM and CDR2 ANQGSEA. Trimming pared 3 bases from V and 3 bases from J, leaving 6 bases between. This CDR3 region has 11 residues. The CDR3 DNA reads as TGCAGCGTTGAGGCAGACTACGAGCAGTACTTC. Translation gives CSVEADYEQYF.

This rearrangement joins TRBV6-5 to TRBJ1-1; D is possibly TRBD1 (5 bases). In germline, CDR1 is MNHEY, CDR2 SVGAGI. The V and J ends lost 7 bases and 3 bases respectively, with 12 bases between them. This CDR3 comprises 13 residues. CDR3 amino acids: CASNRRMDTEAFF. CDR3 sequence (DNA): TGTGCCAGCAACAGGCGTATGGACACTGAAGCTTTCTTT.

The chain links TRBV5-1 to TRBJ2-2; possible D gene TRBD2, 6 bases. V lost 5 bases and J lost 1, with 15 bases in between. CDR1 and CDR2 (germline): SGHRS, YFSETQ. This CDR3 spans 16 amino acids. CDR3 nucleotide sequence: TGCGCCAGCAGTCTCCTGGCGGGGATGAACACCGGGGAGCTGTTTTTT. Amino acids: CASSLLAGMNTGELFF.

The chain has TRBV27 and TRBJ1-1, with 10 bases fitting TRBD1. CDR3 length equals 15 residues. The V gene end was trimmed by 4 bases and the J gene end by 4 bases; junction bases not matched to a gene: 6. The germline CDR1 and CDR2 sequences are MNHEY and SMNVEV (reference sequence). The CDR3 loop is CASSSPGTGVTEAFF. The CDR3, as DNA: TGTGCCAGCAGTTCTCCCGGGACAGGGGTCACTGAAGCTTTCTTT.

The chain joins TRBV6-5 to TRBJ2-5, with 7 nucleotides matching TRBD1. This CDR3 is 14 amino acids long. CDR1 MNHEY and CDR2 SVGAGI come from the germline V gene. V lost 4 bases and J lost 3; bases outside the gene matches: 5. The CDR3 nucleotides read TGTGCCAGCAGTTTTGGGACAGCAAAAGAGACCCAGTACTTC. This gives the protein CASSFGTAKETQYF.

The chain combines TRBV7-8 with TRBJ1-5; D is unresolved. This CDR3 is built from 14 residues. The germline V gene encodes CDR1 SGHVS and CDR2 FQNEAQ. V lost 3 bases to trimming and J lost 4 bases, with 10 bases between them. The CDR3 spells CASSFEAGNQPQHF. CDR3 DNA: TGTGCCAGCAGCTTCGAAGCGGGTAATCAGCCCCAGCATTTT.

The chain recombines TRBV25-1 with TRBJ2-1; 8 bases agree with TRBD1. In germline, CDR1 is MGHDK, CDR2 SYGVNS. The V segment lost 4 bases and the J segment 12 bases; nucleotides outside the gene matches: 23. CDR3 length equals 18 residues. The DNA for the CDR3 is TGTGCCAGCAGTGCCCCTCTATTCTATAGCAGGGGGCTTCCGAGGCAGTTCTTC. Translated: CASSAPLFYSRGLPRQFF.

As for this clone: Other DNA sequences in this specimen translate into the identical CDR3. V gene TRBV27 combines with J gene TRBJ1-6; 9 bases line up with TRBD1. The CDR3 runs to 15 residues. J gave up 13 bases and V 3 bases, and 10 bases lay outside the gene matches. CDR1 is MNHEY and CDR2 is SMNVEV in the germline V gene (reference sequence). CDR3 sequence reads: CASSLHRGQTSPLHF. As DNA, the CDR3 is TGTGCCAGCAGTTTGCACAGGGGGCAGACTTCCCCCCTCCACTTT.

This clone is a singleton in its sample. The chain joins TRBV7-2 to TRBJ2-2, with 7 bases fitting TRBD2. CDR1 and CDR2 (germline): SGHTA, FQGNSA. V dropped 5 bases and J dropped 4; count of bases not matched to a gene: 16. The CDR3 is made up of 18 amino acids. DNA for the CDR3: TGTGCCAGCAGCCCCCGACTAGCATTGGCAAAGGGCACCGGGGAGCTGTTTTTT. Its protein is CASSPRLALAKGTGELFF.

The V call is TRBV7-2, the J call TRBJ1-5; maybe TRBD1 (5 bases). V gave up 5 bases and J gave up 6 bases, with 11 bases separating them. The CDR3 runs 13 residues. Germline V gene sequence: CDR1 SGHTA, CDR2 FQGNSA. CDR3 DNA: TGTGCCAGCAGCCCTTCAGGGTTTCAGCCCCAGCATTTT. Translated: CASSPSGFQPQHF.

The chain uses TRBV9 and TRBJ2-1, with 13 bases that match TRBD2. J gave up 9 bases and V 3 bases, and 6 bases lay outside the gene matches. The CDR3 has 15 amino acids. CDR1 is SGDLS, CDR2 YYNGEE, per germline. CDR3 nucleotide sequence: TGTGCCAGCAGCGGGGGGACTAGCGGGGTAGGTGAGCAGTTCTTC. Its protein is CASSGGTSGVGEQFF.

This chain connects TRBV19 to TRBJ1-5, with TRBD1 matching over 7 bases. The germline CDR1 and CDR2 sequences are LNHDA and SQIVND (reference sequence). V dropped 7 bases and J dropped 15; count of bases not matched to a gene: 6. The length of the CDR3 is 10 residues. The CDR3 here is CASKAGTVHF. The CDR3 DNA reads TGTGCCAGTAAGGCCGGGACAGTGCATTTT.

The chain employs TRBV7-9 and TRBJ1-1; perhaps TRBD1 as D (5 bases). V was shortened by 5 bases and J by 0 bases, with 13 bases between the two germline ends. The CDR3 is 15 residues long. Per germline, CDR1 SEHNR and CDR2 FQNEAQ (reference sequence). The CDR3 reads CASSHTGSMNTEAFF. CDR3 nucleotides: TGTGCCAGCAGCCATACAGGTTCCATGAACACTGAAGCTTTCTTT.

The gene calls are TRBV29-1 and TRBJ2-1; tentatively, D is TRBD1 (6 bases). Trimming shortened V by 1 base and J by 10 bases, and 17 bases separated the two germline ends. The V gene's germline CDR1 is SQVTM and CDR2 ANQGSEA. This CDR3 spans 14 amino acids. The CDR3 is CSVEGRDTGWEQFF. Here the CDR3 DNA reads TGCAGCGTTGAAGGCCGGGACACGGGATGGGAGCAGTTCTTC.